This T cell receptor (beta chain) appears in the sequencing data of a study of blood T cell repertoires in COVID-19. Study information: T cells, B-cell-depleted T cells, or PBMCs supplied cDNA or gDNA.

Methods used by the authors: Amplification from reference gene primers served as the basis for estimated nucleated cell counts. The protocol was immunoSEQ multiplex PCR, while the TCRdb copy is restricted to in-frame clones and leaves out a portion. V and J calls and clone size follow that table, whereas D and trimming were derived from the DNA. The repertoire holds about 70,000 clones, roughly nine tenths seen once, with roughly 1.4% in the top ten. CDR3 length equals 14 residues. J lost 3 bases, V lost 3 bases, and 1 base had no gene match. Germline V CDR1 and CDR2: MNHEY, SMNVEV (reference sequence). For this clone: This same CDR3 is encoded by further DNA sequences in the sample.

The chain combines TRBV27 with TRBJ1-1; TRBD1 matches at 10 bases. Sequencing input: peripheral blood. The TCR was taken from a man between 60 and 75 years old with acute or convalescent COVID-19. The CDR3: CASSLGTGDTEAFF. CDR3 nucleotides: TGTGCCAGCAGTTTGGGGACAGGGGACACTGAAGCTTTCTTT.